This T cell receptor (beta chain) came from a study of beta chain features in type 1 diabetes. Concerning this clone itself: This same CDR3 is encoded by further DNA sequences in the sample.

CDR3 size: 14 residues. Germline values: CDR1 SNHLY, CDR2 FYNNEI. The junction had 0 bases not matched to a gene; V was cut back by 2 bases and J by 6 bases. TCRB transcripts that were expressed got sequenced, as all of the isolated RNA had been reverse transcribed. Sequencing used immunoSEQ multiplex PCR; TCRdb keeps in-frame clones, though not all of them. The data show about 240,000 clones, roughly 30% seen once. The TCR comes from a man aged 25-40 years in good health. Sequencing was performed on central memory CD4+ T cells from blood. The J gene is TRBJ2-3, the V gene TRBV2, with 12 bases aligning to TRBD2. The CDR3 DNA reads TGTGCCAGCAGTGAAACTAGCGGGAGGGATACGCAGTATTTT. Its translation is CASSETSGRDTQYF. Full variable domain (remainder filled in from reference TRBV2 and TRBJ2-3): EPEVTQTPSHQVTQMGQEVILRCVPISNHLYFYWYRQILGQKVEFLVSFYNNEISEKSEIFDDQFSVERPDGSNFTLKIRSTKLEDSAMYFCASSETSGRDTQYFGPGTRLTVL.